This T cell receptor beta chain appears in the sequencing data of a study of CD8 T cells in Susac syndrome. It was with random hexamers that 0.5 to 1 ug RNA was reverse transcribed. One entry per CDR3 protein results from TCRdb running MiXCR on the immunoSEQ multiplex PCR reads. The profile shows about 22,000 distinct CDR3 sequences, about 92% of them singletons. Trimming took 4 bases from V and 2 from J, leaving 14 bases between them. This CDR3 contains 15 residues. CDR1 is LGHDT, CDR2 YNNKEL, per germline (reference sequence). This chain connects TRBV3-1 to TRBJ2-5; TRBD2 is a possible D gene (6 bases). The TCR comes from a human donor in good health. The sample comprised CD8+ T cells from PBMCs. The DNA for the CDR3 is TGTGCCAGCAGCCGGACTCCGACTAGACAAGAGACCCAGTACTTC. It encodes CASSRTPTRQETQYF.